What follows is one TCR beta chain and its context. Antigen: not known. This sample is drawn from a study of cytomegalovirus exposure and HLA in healthy donors. Study-wide results and caveats: Later genetic work tied a missense DCLRE1C variant to beta-chain V and J trimming. Rarity characterized most TCR sequences, yet some public TCRs appeared in many donors. Clonal expansion, a later analysis showed, was greater in HLA-associated TCR beta chains than in equally common others.

Primers for the PCR totalled 60 Vbeta and 13 Jbeta. Produced via immunoSEQ multiplex PCR; TCRdb's table is partial and in-frame only. The sample consists of about 180,000 clones, roughly 70% of them appearing once. This TCR was recovered from a male donor in good health and CMV-seronegative. The sequenced sample was PBMCs.

In DNA form, the CDR3 reads TGTGCCAGCAGTTACCCATCAACTCAGGGGGCGGATGGCTACACCTTC. Protein product: CASSYPSTQGADGYTF. The rearrangement uses TRBV6-6 and TRBJ1-2, with 8 bases matching TRBD1. This CDR3 has 16 amino acids. The germline V gene encodes CDR1 MNHNY and CDR2 SVGAGI (reference sequence). Trimming took 2 bases from V and 6 from J; bases not matched to a gene: 11.